The rows below give T cell receptor beta chains drawn from one sample of a study of blood T cell repertoires in COVID-19. Here immunoSEQ multiplex PCR was the method, and the copy in TCRdb shows in-frame clones only, minus some. This sample carries around 300,000 clones, over 75% of them seen once, and the ten largest clones take roughly 9.6%. The source material was peripheral blood. The receptors derive from a woman in her seventies with acute or convalescent COVID-19. CDR3s include the opening cysteine and the closing phenylalanine or tryptophan. D genes are given only for firm matches. Expanded clones are given a class, and other clones once, few, many or no size at all.

v_gene	abundance	j_gene	d_gene	CDR3aa	CDR3nt
TRBV11-2	NA	TRBJ2-7	NA	CASSLAFRDEQYF	TGTGCCAGCAGCTTAGCTTTCAGGGACGAGCAGTACTTC
TRBV6-5	NA	TRBJ1-2	TRBD1	CASSFPGQYGYTF	TGTGCCAGCAGTTTCCCGGGACAGTATGGCTACACCTTC
TRBV7-8	NA	TRBJ2-4	NA	CASNIGGAKNIQYF	TGTGCCAGCAATATCGGGGGTGCCAAAAACATTCAGTACTTC
TRBV30	once	TRBJ2-7	TRBD1	CAWTLSGQAYEQYF	TGTGCCTGGACCCTAAGCGGACAGGCCTACGAGCAGTACTTC
TRBV5-4	NA	TRBJ1-2	NA	CASSLDPRGYGYTF	TGTGCCAGCAGCTTGGACCCGCGGGGCTACGGCTACACCTTC
TRBV2	NA	TRBJ2-2	NA	CASKRAGELFF	TGTGCCAGCAAACGAGCCGGGGAGCTGTTTTTT
TRBV7-9	NA	TRBJ2-3	NA	CASSSYRISTDTQYF	TGTGCCAGCAGCTCCTACAGGATAAGCACAGATACGCAGTATTTT
TRBV9	NA	TRBJ2-7	NA	CASSVASGTTYEQYF	TGTGCCAGCAGCGTAGCCTCCGGGACAACCTACGAGCAGTACTTC
TRBV3-1/TRBV3-2	NA	TRBJ1-2	TRBD1	CASSHRTGTYGYTF	TGTGCCAGCAGCCACAGGACAGGGACTTATGGCTACACCTTC
TRBV9	NA	TRBJ2-3	TRBD1	CASSVDRGEGTDTQYF	TGTGCCAGCAGCGTAGACAGGGGCGAGGGCACAGATACGCAGTATTTT
TRBV18	NA	TRBJ2-7	TRBD1	CASSPAGTAPEQYF	TGTGCCAGCTCACCAGCAGGGACAGCCCCCGAGCAGTACTTC